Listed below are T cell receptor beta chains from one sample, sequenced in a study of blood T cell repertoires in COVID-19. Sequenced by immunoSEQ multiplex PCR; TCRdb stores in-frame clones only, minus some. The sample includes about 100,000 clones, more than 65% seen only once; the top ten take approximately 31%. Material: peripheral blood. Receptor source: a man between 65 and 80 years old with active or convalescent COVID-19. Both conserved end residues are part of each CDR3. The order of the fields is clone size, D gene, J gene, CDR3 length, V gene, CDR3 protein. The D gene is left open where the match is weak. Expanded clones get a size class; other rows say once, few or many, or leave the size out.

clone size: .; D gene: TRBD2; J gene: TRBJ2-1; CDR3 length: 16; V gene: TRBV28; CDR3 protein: CASSQASGKSYNEQFF
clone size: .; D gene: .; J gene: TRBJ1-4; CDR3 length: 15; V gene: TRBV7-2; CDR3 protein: CASSLVVGREGKLFF
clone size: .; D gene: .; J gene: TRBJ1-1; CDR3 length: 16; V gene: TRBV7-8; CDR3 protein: CASSLNQVNMNTEAFF
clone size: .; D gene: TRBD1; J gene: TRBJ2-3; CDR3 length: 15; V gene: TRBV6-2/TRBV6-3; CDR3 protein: CASSYDRQGTDTQYF
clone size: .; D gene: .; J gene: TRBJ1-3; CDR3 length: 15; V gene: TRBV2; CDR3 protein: CASSEQGTTGNTIYF
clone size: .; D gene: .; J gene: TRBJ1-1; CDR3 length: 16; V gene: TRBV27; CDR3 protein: CASSTLGHRGPTEAFF
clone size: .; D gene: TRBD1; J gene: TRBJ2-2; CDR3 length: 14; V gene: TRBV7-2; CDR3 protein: CASSLTGTVKELFF
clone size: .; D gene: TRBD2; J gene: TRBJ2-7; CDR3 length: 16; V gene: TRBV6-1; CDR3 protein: CASSVPGTSGVYEQYF
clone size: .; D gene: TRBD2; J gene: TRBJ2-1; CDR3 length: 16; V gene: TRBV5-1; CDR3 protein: CASSLWLADNYNEQFF
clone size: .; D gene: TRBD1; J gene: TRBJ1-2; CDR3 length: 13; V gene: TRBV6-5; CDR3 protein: CASSPGQGPGYTF
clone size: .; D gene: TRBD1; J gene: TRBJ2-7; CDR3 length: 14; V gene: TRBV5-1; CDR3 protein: CASSLLDRGHEQYF
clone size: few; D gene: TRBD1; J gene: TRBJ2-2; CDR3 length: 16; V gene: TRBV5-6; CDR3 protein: CASSLGRDRAAGELFF
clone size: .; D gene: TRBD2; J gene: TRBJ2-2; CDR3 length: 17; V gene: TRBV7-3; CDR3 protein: CASSSLLAGFPAGELFF
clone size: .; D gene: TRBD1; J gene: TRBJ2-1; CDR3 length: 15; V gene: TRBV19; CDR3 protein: CASSIAGTGADEQFF
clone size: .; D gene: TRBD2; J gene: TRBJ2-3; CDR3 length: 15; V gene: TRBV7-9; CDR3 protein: CASSFLAGGIDTQYF
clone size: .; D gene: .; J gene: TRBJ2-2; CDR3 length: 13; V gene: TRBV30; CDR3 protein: CAWSVRNTGELFF
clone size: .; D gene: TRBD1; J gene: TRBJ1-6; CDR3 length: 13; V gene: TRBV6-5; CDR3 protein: CASRGQGHSPLHF
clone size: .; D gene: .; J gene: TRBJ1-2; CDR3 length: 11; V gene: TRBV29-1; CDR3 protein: CSAVKAYGYTF
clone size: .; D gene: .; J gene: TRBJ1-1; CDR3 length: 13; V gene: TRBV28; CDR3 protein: CASRPSLNTEAFF
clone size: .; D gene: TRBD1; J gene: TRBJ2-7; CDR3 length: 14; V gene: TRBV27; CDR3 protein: CASRTGTGSYEQYF
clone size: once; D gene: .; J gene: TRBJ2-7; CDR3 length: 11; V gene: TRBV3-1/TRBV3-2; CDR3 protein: CASSLSGEQYF
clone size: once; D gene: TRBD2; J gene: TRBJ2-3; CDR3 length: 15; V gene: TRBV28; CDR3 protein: CASSLGGARTDTQYF
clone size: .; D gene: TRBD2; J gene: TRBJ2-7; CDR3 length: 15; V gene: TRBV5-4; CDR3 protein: CASSRAGTTSYEQYF
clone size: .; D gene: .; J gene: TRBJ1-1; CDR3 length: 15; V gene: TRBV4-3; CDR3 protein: CASSHGGGTNTEAFF
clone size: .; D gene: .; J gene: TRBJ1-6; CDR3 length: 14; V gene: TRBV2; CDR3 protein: CASSDQGISSPLHF
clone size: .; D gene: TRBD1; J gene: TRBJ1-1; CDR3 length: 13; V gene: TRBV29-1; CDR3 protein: CSAKGQGNTEAFF
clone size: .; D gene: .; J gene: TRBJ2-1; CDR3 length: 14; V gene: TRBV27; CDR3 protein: CASSSGNSYNEQFF
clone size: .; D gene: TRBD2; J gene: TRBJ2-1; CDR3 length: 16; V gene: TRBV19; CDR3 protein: CASSIGAGAAYNEQFF
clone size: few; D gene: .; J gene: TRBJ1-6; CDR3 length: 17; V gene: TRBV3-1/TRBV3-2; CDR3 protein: CASSQEGGFTYNSPLHF
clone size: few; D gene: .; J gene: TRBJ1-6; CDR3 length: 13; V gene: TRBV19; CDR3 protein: CASNFREDSPLHF
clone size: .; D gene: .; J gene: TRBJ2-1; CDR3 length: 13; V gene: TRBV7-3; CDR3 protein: CASSLTRADEQFF
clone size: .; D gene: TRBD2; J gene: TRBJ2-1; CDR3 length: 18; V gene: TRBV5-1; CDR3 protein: CASSLVSGGPLSYNEQFF
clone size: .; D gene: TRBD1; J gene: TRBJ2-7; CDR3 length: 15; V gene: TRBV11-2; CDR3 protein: CASSIGQGIPYEQYF
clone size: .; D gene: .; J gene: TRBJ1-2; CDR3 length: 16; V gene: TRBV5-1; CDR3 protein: CASSLRQGQDNYGYTF
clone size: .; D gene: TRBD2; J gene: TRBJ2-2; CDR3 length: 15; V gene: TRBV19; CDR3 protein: CASRGSAGGPGELFF
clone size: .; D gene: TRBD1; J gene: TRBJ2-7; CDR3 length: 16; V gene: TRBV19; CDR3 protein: CASSSVRDRGGYEQYF
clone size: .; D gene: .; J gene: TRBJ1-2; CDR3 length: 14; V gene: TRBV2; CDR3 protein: CASSEARLNYGYTF
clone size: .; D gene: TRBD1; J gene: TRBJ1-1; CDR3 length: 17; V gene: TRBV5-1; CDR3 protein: CASRTGGTGQSSTEAFF
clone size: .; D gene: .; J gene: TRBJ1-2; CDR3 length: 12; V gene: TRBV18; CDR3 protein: CASSPWSGGYTF
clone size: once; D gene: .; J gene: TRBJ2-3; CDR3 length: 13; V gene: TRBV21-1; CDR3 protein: CASTAGIADTQYF
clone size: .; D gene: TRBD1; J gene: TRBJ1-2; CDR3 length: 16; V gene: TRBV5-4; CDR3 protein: CASSLDRGEVNYGYTF
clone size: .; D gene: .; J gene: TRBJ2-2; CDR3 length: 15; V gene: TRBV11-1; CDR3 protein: CASSSRTSGAGELFF